This T cell receptor (beta chain) was obtained from a study of cytomegalovirus exposure and HLA in healthy donors. Study outcomes and limitations: Because they were indistinguishable, some V segments, including TRBV6-2 and TRBV6-3, were excluded. The study recorded 160 or so TCR beta chains that were cytomegalovirus-associated. The authors confirmed in vitro that three CMV-associated chains were specific for CMV antigens. CMV serostatus was the only recorded immune exposure for donors.

CDR1 is LGHNA, CDR2 YSLEER, per germline. With 0 bases removed from V and 5 bases from J, the gap between germline ends came to 14 bases. The CDR3 runs 16 residues. The count of this clone is one. The antigen remains undetermined. This PCR relied on a set of 60 Vbeta primers and 13 Jbeta primers. The data were produced by immunoSEQ multiplex PCR, yet TCRdb's version contains in-frame clones alone and is incomplete. The table shows around 140,000 clones, with about four fifths occurring only once. The receptor was derived from a man between 35 and 55 years old in good health and CMV-seronegative. Sample: PBMCs. The chain joins TRBV4-3 to TRBJ1-5, with TRBD1 as a possible D gene (5 bases). CDR3 residues: CASSQDLGGFHQPQHF. The CDR3 nucleotides are TGCGCCAGCAGCCAAGATTTGGGGGGGTTTCATCAGCCCCAGCATTTT.